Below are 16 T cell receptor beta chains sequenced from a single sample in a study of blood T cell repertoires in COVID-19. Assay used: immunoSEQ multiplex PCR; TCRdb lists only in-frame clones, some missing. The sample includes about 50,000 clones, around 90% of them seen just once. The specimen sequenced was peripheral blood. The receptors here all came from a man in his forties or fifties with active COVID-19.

This CDR3 reads CASSPQPGGGMVEQFF. The CDR3 coding sequence is TGTGCCAGCAGCCCACAACCTGGGGGGGGGATGGTAGAGCAGTTCTTC. The rearrangement links TRBV11-2 to TRBJ2-1, with 7 bases matching TRBD2. Germline CDR1 SGHAT, CDR2 FQNNGV. The CDR3 extends over 16 amino acids. V lost 5 bases and J lost 10; bases outside the gene matches: 17. The whole variable domain, remainder taken from reference TRBV11-2 and TRBJ2-1, is EAGVAQSPRYKIIEKRQSVAFWCNPISGHATLYWYQQILGQGPKLLIQFQNNGVVDDSQLPKDRFSAERLKGVDSTLKIQPAKLEDSAVYLCASSPQPGGGMVEQFFGPGTRLTVL.

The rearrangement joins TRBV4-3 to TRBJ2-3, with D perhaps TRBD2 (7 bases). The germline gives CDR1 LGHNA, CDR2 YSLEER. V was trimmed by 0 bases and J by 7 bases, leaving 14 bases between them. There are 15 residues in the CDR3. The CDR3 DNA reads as TGCGCCAGCAGCCAAGATTCGGGGGGCCGGTATACGCAGTATTTT. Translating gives CASSQDSGGRYTQYF.

CDR3 protein: CASSPRGTYEQYF. The CDR3 DNA sequence: TGCGCCAGCAGTCCGCGGGGGACCTACGAGCAGTACTTC. The gene calls are TRBV5-1 and TRBJ2-7; 7 nucleotides agree with TRBD2. The germline V gene encodes CDR1 SGHRS and CDR2 YFSETQ. V shed 5 bases, J shed 2 bases, and the junction held 4 bases outside the gene matches. This CDR3 spans 13 amino acids.

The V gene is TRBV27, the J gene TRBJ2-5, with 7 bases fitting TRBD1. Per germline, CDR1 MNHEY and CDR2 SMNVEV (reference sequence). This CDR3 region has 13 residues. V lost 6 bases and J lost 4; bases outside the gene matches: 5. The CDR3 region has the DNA TGTGCCAGCAGCATGACAGGGTTAGAGACCCAGTACTTC. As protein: CASSMTGLETQYF.

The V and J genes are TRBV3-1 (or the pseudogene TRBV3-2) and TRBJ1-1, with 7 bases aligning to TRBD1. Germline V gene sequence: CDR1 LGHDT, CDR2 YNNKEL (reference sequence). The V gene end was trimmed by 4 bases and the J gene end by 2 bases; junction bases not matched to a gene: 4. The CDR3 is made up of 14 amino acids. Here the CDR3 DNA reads TGTGCCAGCAGCCTCGGGACAGCAAACACTGAAGCTTTCTTT. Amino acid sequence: CASSLGTANTEAFF.

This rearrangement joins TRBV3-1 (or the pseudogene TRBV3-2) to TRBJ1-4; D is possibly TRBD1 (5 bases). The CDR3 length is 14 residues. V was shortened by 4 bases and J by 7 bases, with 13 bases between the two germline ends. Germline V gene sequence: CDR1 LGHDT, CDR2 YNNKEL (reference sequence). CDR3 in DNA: TGTGCCAGCAGCCCTTGGGGGGATCCTGAAAAACTGTTTTTT. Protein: CASSPWGDPEKLFF.

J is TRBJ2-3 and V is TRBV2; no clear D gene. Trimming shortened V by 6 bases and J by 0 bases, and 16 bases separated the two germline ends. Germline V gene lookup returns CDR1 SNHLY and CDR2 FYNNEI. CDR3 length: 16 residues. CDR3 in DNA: TGTGCCAGCAGCGCTGACTTACCAACTAGCACAGATACGCAGTATTTT. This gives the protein CASSADLPTSTDTQYF.

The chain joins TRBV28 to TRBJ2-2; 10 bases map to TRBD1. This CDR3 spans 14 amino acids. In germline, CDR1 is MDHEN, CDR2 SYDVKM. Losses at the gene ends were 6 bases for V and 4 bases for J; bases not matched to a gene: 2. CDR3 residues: CASRTGGITGELFF. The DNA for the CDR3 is TGTGCCAGCAGGACAGGGGGCATCACCGGGGAGCTGTTTTTT.

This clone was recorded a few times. The CDR3 nucleotides are TGTGCCAGCAGCCAAGACATGGGACTAGCGGGGGCCCGGTCAGAGACCCAGTACTTC. This codes for CASSQDMGLAGARSETQYF. The V and J genes are TRBV14 and TRBJ2-5; 14 bases are a match to TRBD2. J gave up 4 bases and V 0 bases, and 10 bases lay outside the gene matches. Germline-derived CDR1 and CDR2 are SGHDN and FVKESK. The CDR3 consists of 19 residues.

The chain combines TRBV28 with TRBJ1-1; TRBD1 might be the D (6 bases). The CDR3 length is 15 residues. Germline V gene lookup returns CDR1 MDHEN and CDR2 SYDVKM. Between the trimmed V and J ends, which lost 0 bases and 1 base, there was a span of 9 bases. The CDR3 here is CASSLWQGRNTEAFF. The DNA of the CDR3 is TGTGCCAGCAGTTTATGGCAGGGGCGGAACACTGAAGCTTTCTTT.

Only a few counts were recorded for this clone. In DNA form, the CDR3 reads TGTGCCAGCAGCCCCAACCTAGGGGACTTCGGATCCCAGTACTTC. Its translation: CASSPNLGDFGSQYF. The chain recombines TRBV7-2 with TRBJ2-5, with a tentative D call TRBD2 (6 bases). Germline V lookup: CDR1 SGHTA, CDR2 FQGNSA. The V and J ends lost 5 bases and 9 bases respectively, with 22 bases between them. The CDR3 has 15 residues.

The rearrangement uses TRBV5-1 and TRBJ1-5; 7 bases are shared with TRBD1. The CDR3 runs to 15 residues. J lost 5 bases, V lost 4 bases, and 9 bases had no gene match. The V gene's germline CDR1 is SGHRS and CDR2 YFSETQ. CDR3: CASSPEGQIDQPQHF. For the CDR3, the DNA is TGCGCCAGCAGCCCCGAGGGACAGATAGATCAGCCCCAGCATTTT.

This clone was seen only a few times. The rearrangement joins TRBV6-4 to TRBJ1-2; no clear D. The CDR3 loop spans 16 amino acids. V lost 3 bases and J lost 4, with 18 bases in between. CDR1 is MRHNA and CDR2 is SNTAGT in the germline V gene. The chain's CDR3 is CASSDHPEGLPYGYTF. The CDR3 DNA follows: TGTGCCAGCAGTGATCACCCAGAGGGCCTTCCCTATGGCTACACCTTC.

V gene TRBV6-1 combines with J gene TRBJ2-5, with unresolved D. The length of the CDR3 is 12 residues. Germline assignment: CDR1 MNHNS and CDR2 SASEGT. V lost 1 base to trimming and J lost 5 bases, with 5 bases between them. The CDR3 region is CASSEGRETQYF. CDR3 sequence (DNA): TGTGCCAGCAGTGAAGGTCGGGAGACCCAGTACTTC.

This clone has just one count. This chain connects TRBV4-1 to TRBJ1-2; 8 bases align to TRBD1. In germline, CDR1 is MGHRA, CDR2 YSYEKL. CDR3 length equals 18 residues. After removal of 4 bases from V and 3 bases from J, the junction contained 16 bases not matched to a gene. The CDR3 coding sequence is TGCGCCAGCAGCCCAACCGGGCAGGGGGCGTCGGCCCACTATGGCTACACCTTC. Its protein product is CASSPTGQGASAHYGYTF.

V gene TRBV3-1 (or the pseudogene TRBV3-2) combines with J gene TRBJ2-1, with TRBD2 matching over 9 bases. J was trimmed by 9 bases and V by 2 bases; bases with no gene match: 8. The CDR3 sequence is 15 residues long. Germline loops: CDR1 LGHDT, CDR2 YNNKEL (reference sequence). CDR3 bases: TGTGCCAGCAGCCAAACTTATAGCGGGAGCGGTGAGCAGTTCTTC. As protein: CASSQTYSGSGEQFF.